This T cell receptor (beta chain) was documented in a study of Tregs in tolerant kidney transplant recipients. General study points: Some patients' samples used different primers over time, so nucleotide sequences weren't comparable. Findings come from small patient numbers and require larger validation.

CD4+CD25+CD127- Tregs, CD4+CD25- non-Tregs, CD4 and CD8 cells were sorted. Measured with immunoSEQ multiplex PCR; TCRdb has only the in-frame clones, and not every one. The table records roughly 69,000 clones, more than 95% of them present only once. In the case of this clone: Antigen specificity is unknown.

Germline V gene sequence: CDR1 SGHNT, CDR2 YYREEE (reference sequence). The CDR3 is made up of 14 amino acids. Trimming left V 4 bases short and J 4 bases short, with 14 bases between. The receptor comes from a human donor who received a combined kidney and bone marrow transplant. The chain is built from TRBV5-4 and TRBJ1-1; D gene unclear. Sequenced material: Tregs from blood, taken before the transplant. For the CDR3, the DNA is TGTGCCAGCAGCCCCCAAGTGGGAGTCACTGAAGCTTTCTTT. Protein sequence: CASSPQVGVTEAFF.